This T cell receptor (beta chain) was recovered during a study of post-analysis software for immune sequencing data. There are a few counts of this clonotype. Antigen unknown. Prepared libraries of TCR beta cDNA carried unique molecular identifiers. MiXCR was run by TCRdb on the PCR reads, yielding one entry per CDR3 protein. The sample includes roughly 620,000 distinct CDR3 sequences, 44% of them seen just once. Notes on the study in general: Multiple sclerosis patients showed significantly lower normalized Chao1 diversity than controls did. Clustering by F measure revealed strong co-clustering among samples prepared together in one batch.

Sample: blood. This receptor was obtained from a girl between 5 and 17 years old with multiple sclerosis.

CDR3 protein: CASSPPTSQETQYF. The CDR3 coding sequence is TGTGCCAGCAGCCCTCCTACTTCACAAGAGACCCAGTACTTC. The chain links TRBV4-2 to TRBJ2-5; D is unclear. CDR1 is LGHNA, CDR2 YNFKEQ, per germline. This CDR3 contains 14 residues. V was clipped by 4 bases and J by 2 bases, with 11 bases between them.